The clone carrying this T cell receptor beta chain was seen a handful of times. Antigen unknown. The source of the sample is a study of identical twins. There were only healthy Caucasians among the donors. TCRdb processed the 5' RACE reads anew with MiXCR; each CDR3 protein has one entry. The top ten hold about 0.27% of the sample, which has roughly 1,500,000 distinct CDR3 sequences, around 29% seen once. V gave up 5 bases and J gave up 3 bases, with 20 bases separating them. Per germline, CDR1 SGHTA and CDR2 FQGNSA. There are 17 residues in the CDR3. Findings of the study overall: Zero-insertion analyses could be partly confounded by invariant MAIT and iNKT cells. The more abundant beta clonotypes in cord blood had fewer insertions, and memory repertoires did not show this. Out-of-frame alpha sequences that twins shared showed excess low generation probability.

The sample consisted of cord blood. The rearrangement joins TRBV7-2 to TRBJ1-5, with D unresolved. This TCR was recovered from a newborn girl in good health. The CDR3 protein is CASSEGYTGSPNQPQHF. DNA for the CDR3: TGTGCCAGCAGCGAAGGGTATACGGGATCCCCCAATCAGCCCCAGCATTTT.